This T cell receptor (beta chain) was recovered during a study of cytomegalovirus exposure and HLA in healthy donors. Germline CDR1 and CDR2: SGHTA and FQGNSA. V gave up 1 base and J gave up 6 bases; unmatched junction bases: 1. The CDR3 has 14 amino acids. Turning to this clone: Antigen unknown.

Primers: 60 Vbeta forward and 13 Jbeta reverse. Sequencing used immunoSEQ multiplex PCR; TCRdb keeps in-frame clones, though not all of them. The data contain under 95,000 clones, about 7.6% of them singletons. Study-level points and caveats: In a later analysis, specific HLA alleles were associated with 15,000 or so TCR beta sequences at a 0.05 false discovery rate.

What was sequenced was PBMCs. The chain uses TRBV7-2 and TRBJ2-1; 9 bases agree with TRBD2. This TCR came from a man over 45 in good health and CMV-seronegative. CDR3 in DNA: TGTGCCAGCAGCTTAGTGGGACTAGCCAATGAGCAGTTCTTC. It translates to CASSLVGLANEQFF.